The 29 T cell receptor beta chains below come from one sample, sequenced in a study of blood T cells in healthy people across ages. Sample-barcoded 5' priming and a J-beta primer mix drove a second PCR of 7 to 11 cycles. TCRdb redid the calling of the 5' RACE reads with MiXCR, one entry per CDR3 protein. The table records 800,000 to 1,300,000 distinct CDR3 sequences, approximately 25% of them present only once. The sample was also reused in another study, on T cells of mothers and their children.

The sequencing input was blood. The receptors derive from a girl aged 2-10 years in good health.

This clonotype was counted a few times. The rearrangement joins TRBV4-1 to TRBJ2-1; D gene ambiguous. CDR1 is MGHRA, CDR2 YSYEKL, per germline. The CDR3 totals 16 residues. V lost 0 bases to trimming and J lost 2 bases, with 11 bases between them. Written as DNA, the CDR3 is TGCGCCAGCAGCCAAGATGCCGGCTGGGCCTACAATGAGCAGTTCTTC. Protein sequence: CASSQDAGWAYNEQFF.

The table lists this clonotype with many counts. The gene calls are TRBV6-2 or TRBV6-3 and TRBJ2-4; D ambiguous. Deletions cut 2 bases from V and 6 bases from J, with 2 bases between. CDR3 length: 11 amino acids. Germline V gives CDR1 MNHEY, CDR2 SVGEGT. CDR3 DNA: TGTGCCAGCAGTTACGGAAACATTCAGTACTTC. It yields the protein CASSYGNIQYF.

This clonotype was recorded a few times. The CDR3 is CSALIAGTYNEQFF. The CDR3 DNA reads TGCAGTGCGCTAATAGCGGGGACTTACAATGAGCAGTTCTTC. The V gene is TRBV20-1, the J gene TRBJ2-1, with 8 bases that match TRBD2. The V gene's germline CDR1 is DFQATT and CDR2 SNEGSKA (reference sequence). V lost 6 bases to trimming and J lost 4 bases; unmatched junction nucleotides: 8. The CDR3 runs to 14 residues.

This clonotype was seen many times. The rearrangement joins TRBV2 to TRBJ1-2, with D hard to call. Germline V lookup: CDR1 SNHLY, CDR2 FYNNEI. Trimming removed 6 bases at V and 3 bases at J, with 8 bases between. The CDR3 sequence is 12 residues long. CDR3 sequence: CASRDGYYGYTF. CDR3 nucleotides: TGTGCCAGCAGGGACGGATACTATGGCTACACCTTC.

The chain has TRBV2 and TRBJ2-5, with D perhaps TRBD1 or TRBD2 (6 bases each). The DNA end favors TRBJ2-7, so the J call may be wrong. The CDR3 is made up of 15 amino acids. Germline V gene sequence: CDR1 SNHLY, CDR2 FYNNEI. The chain's CDR3 is CASRLEGGQTYEQYF. CDR3 nucleotides: TGTGCCAGCAGGCTCGAGGGGGGCCAAACCTACGAGCAGTACTTC.

The chain has TRBV5-1 and TRBJ2-3; D unclear. CDR3 length: 14 residues. The germline V and J ends were trimmed by 0 bases and 5 bases, with 10 bases remaining between them. CDR1 is SGHRS, CDR2 YFSETQ, per germline. The CDR3 region is CASSLASAIDTQYF. In DNA form, the CDR3 reads TGCGCCAGCAGCTTGGCATCCGCCATAGATACGCAGTATTTT. The full variable domain, in which reference TRBV5-1 and TRBJ2-3 provide the parts outside the CDR3, is KAGVTQTPRYLIKTRGQQVTLSCSPISGHRSVSWYQQTPGQGLQFLFEYFSETQRNKGNFPGRFSGRQFSNSRSEMNVSTLELGDSALYLCASSLASAIDTQYFGPGTRLTVL.

The chain couples TRBV24-1 to TRBJ1-2; D gene ambiguous. Trimming shortened V by 4 bases and J by 7 bases, and 12 bases separated the two germline ends. The germline gives CDR1 KGHDR, CDR2 SFDVKD. There are 13 residues in the CDR3. In DNA form, the CDR3 reads TGTGCCACCAGTGACGCCGATCCGGGTGGCTACACCTTC. This translates into CATSDADPGGYTF.

The chain carries TRBV6-2 or TRBV6-3 and TRBJ2-3, with 12 bases aligning to TRBD2. V was pared by 6 bases and J by 5 bases, with 6 bases of the junction left unmatched. The CDR3 sequence is 15 residues long. CDR1 and CDR2 (germline): MNHEY, SVGEGT. This CDR3 is CASSKMTSGRDTQYF. The CDR3 DNA follows: TGTGCCAGCAGCAAAATGACTAGCGGGAGAGATACGCAGTATTTT.

This chain joins TRBV5-1 and TRBJ2-5; D is perhaps TRBD1 or TRBD2 (6 bases each). CDR1 and CDR2 (germline): SGHRS, YFSETQ. This CDR3 is 15 amino acids long. V lost 4 bases to trimming and J lost 6 bases, with 19 bases between them. The DNA for the CDR3 is TGCGCCAGCAGCCCCGAGGGGGGTCGTGTGAAGACCCAGTACTTC. Encoded protein: CASSPEGGRVKTQYF.

The chain is built from TRBV4-1 and TRBJ2-7; tentative D call: TRBD2 (6 bases). The V end lost 1 base, the J end lost 2 bases, and 15 bases lay between the germline ends. There are 16 residues in the CDR3. CDR1 and CDR2 (germline): MGHRA, YSYEKL. The CDR3 sequence is CASSQVAGTPPYEQYF. CDR3 nucleotide sequence: TGCGCCAGCAGCCAAGTCGCCGGGACTCCCCCCTACGAGCAGTACTTC.

The sample holds a few counts of this clonotype. This chain links TRBV9 with TRBJ2-3; maybe TRBD1 (5 bases). Looked up from germline, CDR1 is SGDLS and CDR2 is YYNGEE. The V end was cut by 0 bases, the J end by 0 bases, with 8 bases between. The CDR3 runs 15 residues. CDR3 bases: TGTGCCAGCAGCGTAGGGGGCGGCAGCACAGATACGCAGTATTTT. The encoded protein is CASSVGGGSTDTQYF.

The chain employs TRBV20-1 and TRBJ2-7; 7 nucleotides align to TRBD1. The CDR3 is 15 residues long. Germline CDR1 DFQATT, CDR2 SNEGSKA (reference sequence). V shed 6 bases and J 0 bases; nucleotides not matched to a gene: 11. CDR3 sequence (DNA): TGCAGTGCCCGAGGGTTGGGGGACAGCTCCTACGAGCAGTACTTC. Amino acids: CSARGLGDSSYEQYF.

The chain employs TRBV29-1 and TRBJ2-6; TRBD1 matches at 10 bases. This CDR3 contains 17 residues. Trimming cost V 6 bases and J 0 bases; bases outside gene matches: 8. Germline loops: CDR1 SQVTM, CDR2 ANQGSEA. CDR3 protein: CSVLGTGASSGANVLTF. The CDR3, as DNA: TGCAGCGTACTAGGGACAGGGGCTAGCTCTGGGGCCAACGTCCTGACTTTC.

This clonotype was detected a few times. The chain links TRBV15 to TRBJ2-3; tentative D call: TRBD2 (6 bases). Trimming removed 6 bases from V and 0 bases from J, with 10 bases in between. CDR3 size: 14 residues. Germline assignment: CDR1 LNHNV and CDR2 YYDKDF (reference sequence). The CDR3 nucleotides are TGTGCCACCAGGGACGGGGGAAGCACAGATACGCAGTATTTT. It specifies CATRDGGSTDTQYF.

The gene calls are TRBV6-2 or TRBV6-3 and TRBJ1-2; 9 bases line up with TRBD1. Germline-derived CDR1 and CDR2 are MNHEY and SVGEGT. V dropped 6 bases and J dropped 6; count of bases not matched to a gene: 11. This CDR3 region has 15 residues. CDR3 loop: CASSRSDRGIDGYTF. CDR3 coding DNA: TGTGCCAGCAGCCGGTCGGACAGGGGAATCGATGGCTACACCTTC.

The chain joins TRBV28 to TRBJ2-1; TRBD2 aligns across 12 bases. V gave up 7 bases and J gave up 7 bases; unmatched junction bases: 8. CDR1 is MDHEN and CDR2 is SYDVKM in the germline V gene. The CDR3 covers 15 residues. The CDR3 reads CASTPGLAGRNEQFF. DNA of the CDR3: TGTGCCAGCACCCCCGGACTAGCGGGAAGGAATGAGCAGTTCTTC.

The J gene is TRBJ1-2, the V gene TRBV7-2; 9 nucleotides match TRBD1. V gave up 5 bases and J gave up 4 bases; unmatched junction bases: 5. The CDR3 loop spans 14 amino acids. Germline V gene sequence: CDR1 SGHTA, CDR2 FQGNSA. The CDR3, as DNA: TGTGCCAGCAGCCACCGGGACAGGGTCTATGGCTACACCTTC. Residues: CASSHRDRVYGYTF.

This clonotype was seen more than once but under ten times. The CDR3 loop reads CASSRTTVLETQYF. The CDR3 DNA sequence: TGTGCCAGCAGTCGTACCACGGTGCTGGAGACCCAGTACTTC. The V and J genes are TRBV6-6 and TRBJ2-5; D call uncertain. CDR3 length equals 14 residues. Looked up from germline, CDR1 is MNHNY and CDR2 is SVGAGI (reference sequence). Trimming pared 5 bases from V and 5 bases from J, leaving 15 bases between.

This clonotype occurred a few times. The rearrangement joins TRBV20-1 to TRBJ2-3, with D unresolved. With 3 bases removed from V and 3 bases from J, the gap between germline ends came to 13 bases. Germline values: CDR1 DFQATT, CDR2 SNEGSKA (reference sequence). The CDR3 is made up of 14 amino acids. The DNA of the CDR3 is TGCAGTGCTAGTCTCTCCCTTGGGACAGATACGCAGTATTTT. Translation: CSASLSLGTDTQYF.

This clonotype has a handful of counts. This sequence joins TRBV12-3 or TRBV12-4 and TRBJ1-4; D gene uncertain. The V end was cut by 6 bases, the J end by 11 bases, with 25 bases between. The CDR3 contains 16 residues. This chain's CDR3 is CASSQREGPRRSKLFF. As DNA, the CDR3 is TGTGCCAGCAGCCAACGAGAGGGTCCCCGGAGAAGCAAACTGTTTTTT.

V gene TRBV5-1 combines with J gene TRBJ2-7; D may correspond to TRBD1 or TRBD2 (6 bases each). The germline V gene has CDR1 SGHRS and CDR2 YFSETQ. Trimming removed 5 bases from V and 3 bases from J, with 18 bases in between. The CDR3 extends over 15 amino acids. The CDR3 spells CASRPGATVDYEQYF. CDR3 DNA sequence: TGCGCCAGCAGACCGGGGGCTACGGTGGACTACGAGCAGTACTTC.

The J gene is TRBJ2-3, the V gene TRBV4-3, with D unresolved. V was pared by 0 bases and J by 6 bases, with 10 bases between. The germline V gene encodes CDR1 LGHNA and CDR2 YSLEER. CDR3 length equals 14 residues. CDR3 sequence: CASSQDEVRDTQYF. CDR3 nucleotide sequence: TGCGCCAGCAGCCAAGATGAGGTGAGGGATACGCAGTATTTT.

This clonotype was counted between two and nine times. The CDR3 nucleotides are TGCAGCGTCCTGGTCCTCACGGGGGCCAACGTCCTGACTTTC. Its protein product is CSVLVLTGANVLTF. The V gene is TRBV29-1, the J gene TRBJ2-6; no firm D call. CDR1 SQVTM and CDR2 ANQGSEA come from the germline V gene. With 6 bases removed from V and 4 bases from J, the gap between germline ends came to 13 bases. This CDR3 region has 14 residues. The whole variable domain, remainder taken from reference TRBV29-1 and TRBJ2-6, is SAVISQKPSRDICQRGTSLTIQCQVDSQVTMMFWYRQQPGQSLTLIATANQGSEATYESGFVIDKFPISRPNLTFSTLTVSNMSPEDSSIYLCSVLVLTGANVLTFGAGSRLTVL.

This clonotype was seen only a few times. V is TRBV2 and J is TRBJ2-1, with TRBD1 matching 8 bases. The junction had 3 bases not matched to a gene; V was cut back by 8 bases and J by 0 bases. Germline CDR1 SNHLY, CDR2 FYNNEI. This CDR3 spans 14 amino acids. CDR3 protein: CASGQGLSYNEQFF. CDR3 bases: TGTGCCAGCGGACAGGGCCTCTCCTACAATGAGCAGTTCTTC. The full variable domain, with the rest looked up from reference TRBV2 and TRBJ2-1, is EPEVTQTPSHQVTQMGQEVILRCVPISNHLYFYWYRQILGQKVEFLVSFYNNEISEKSEIFDDQFSVERPDGSNFTLKIRSTKLEDSAMYFCASGQGLSYNEQFFGPGTRLTVL.

This clonotype was picked up a small number of times. The genes are TRBV7-2 and TRBJ2-5; D gene unclear. Germline values: CDR1 SGHTA, CDR2 FQGNSA. There are 13 residues in the CDR3. Trimming removed 2 bases from V and 7 bases from J, with 11 bases in between. This CDR3 reads CASSLLSSGTQYF. DNA for the CDR3: TGTGCCAGCAGCTTATTGTCCTCGGGGACCCAGTACTTC. The full variable domain, in which reference TRBV7-2 and TRBJ2-5 provide the parts outside the CDR3, is GAGVSQSPSNKVTEKGKDVELRCDPISGHTALYWYRQSLGQGLEFLIYFQGNSAPDKSGLPSDRFSAERTGGSVSTLTIQRTQQEDSAVYLCASSLLSSGTQYFGPGTRLLVL.

This chain joins TRBV27 and TRBJ1-4; D gene ambiguous. CDR1 and CDR2 (germline): MNHEY, SMNVEV (reference sequence). V lost 2 bases, J lost 8 bases, and 15 bases lay in between. The CDR3 is 15 amino acids. CDR3 DNA: TGTGCCAGCAGTTTAGGATTTTCCAGACTCGAAAAACTGTTTTTT. It encodes CASSLGFSRLEKLFF.

The V call is TRBV12-3 or TRBV12-4, the J call TRBJ2-2; D perhaps matches TRBD1 (6 bases). This CDR3 is built from 15 residues. Trimming pared 5 bases from V and 6 bases from J, leaving 16 bases between. The CDR3 DNA reads as TGTGCCAGCAGTGACACCTACGAGGGGGCCGGGGAGCTGTTTTTT. Translation: CASSDTYEGAGELFF.

The genes are TRBV29-1 and TRBJ2-5, with D unclear. The DNA end is more similar to TRBJ2-7, so the J call may be wrong. The CDR3 contains 13 residues. CDR1 and CDR2 from the germline V gene are SQVTM and ANQGSEA. The CDR3 nucleotides read TGCAGCGTTGAGTTATCAGGTTACTACGAGCAGTACTTC. It codes for CSVELSGYYEQYF.

This rearrangement joins TRBV5-8 to TRBJ1-1, with D perhaps matching TRBD1 (6 bases). The germline V gene has CDR1 SGHTS and CDR2 YDEGEE. Trimming removed 4 bases from V and 7 bases from J, with 14 bases in between. The CDR3 is made up of 13 amino acids. Here the CDR3 DNA reads TGTGCCAGCAGCCTGCGCTACAGGGATGAAGCTTTCTTT. Translating gives CASSLRYRDEAFF.